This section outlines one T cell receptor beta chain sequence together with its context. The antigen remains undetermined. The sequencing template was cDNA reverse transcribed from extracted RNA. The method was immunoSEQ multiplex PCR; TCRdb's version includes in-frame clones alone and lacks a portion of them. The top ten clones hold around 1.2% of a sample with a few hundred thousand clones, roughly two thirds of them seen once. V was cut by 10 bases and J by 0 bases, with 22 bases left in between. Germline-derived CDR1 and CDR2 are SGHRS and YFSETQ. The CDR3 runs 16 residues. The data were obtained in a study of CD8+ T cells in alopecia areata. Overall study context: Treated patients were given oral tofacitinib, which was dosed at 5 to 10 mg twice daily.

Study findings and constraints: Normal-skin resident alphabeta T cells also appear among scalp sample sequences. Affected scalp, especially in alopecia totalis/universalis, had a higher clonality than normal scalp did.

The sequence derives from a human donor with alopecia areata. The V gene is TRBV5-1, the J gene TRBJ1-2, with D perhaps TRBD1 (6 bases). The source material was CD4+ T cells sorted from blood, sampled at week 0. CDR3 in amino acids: CACSRDTTRPNYGYTF. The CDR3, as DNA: TGCGCCTGCTCCCGGGACACAACAAGACCTAACTATGGCTACACCTTC.